The 21 T cell receptor beta chains reported below all come from one sample, sequenced in a study of blood T cell repertoires in COVID-19. The protocol was immunoSEQ multiplex PCR, while the TCRdb copy is restricted to in-frame clones and leaves out a portion. The sample has around 210,000 clones; around four fifths are singletons. The material sequenced was peripheral blood. The source of these receptors is a man aged 55 to 70 with COVID-19, enrolled during active disease.

The chain is built from TRBV5-1 and TRBJ2-7, with a possible D match to TRBD1 (6 bases). V was pared by 4 bases and J by 5 bases, with 13 bases between. The CDR3 loop spans 13 amino acids. Looked up from germline, CDR1 is SGHRS and CDR2 is YFSETQ. Written as DNA, the CDR3 is TGCGCCAGCAGCGTTACAGGGATGAACGAGCAGTACTTC. Translated: CASSVTGMNEQYF.

This chain uses TRBV7-9 with TRBJ1-1; 10 nucleotides align to TRBD1. Germline lookup yields CDR1 SEHNR and CDR2 FQNEAQ (reference sequence). There are 15 residues in the CDR3. The V and J ends lost 1 base and 7 bases, in that order; junction bases with no gene match: 6. CDR3 DNA sequence: TGTGCCAGCAGCTTAGGACAGGGGGCGGTGAGTGAAGCTTTCTTT. Protein product: CASSLGQGAVSEAFF.

The chain recombines TRBV5-1 with TRBJ2-2; perhaps TRBD2 as D (6 bases). Trimming cost V 3 bases and J 4 bases, with 13 bases left between them. The CDR3 totals 15 residues. Germline-derived CDR1 and CDR2 are SGHRS and YFSETQ. The CDR3 region has the DNA TGCGCCAGCAGCTCCCAACACGGGGGCACCGGGGAGCTGTTTTTT. Residues: CASSSQHGGTGELFF.

The V gene is TRBV7-9, the J gene TRBJ1-1, with TRBD1 matching 7 bases. CDR3 length: 15 residues. Germline V gives CDR1 SEHNR, CDR2 FQNEAQ (reference sequence). J lost 0 bases, V lost 5 bases, and 6 bases had no gene match. CDR3 loop: CASSGQALMNTEAFF. The CDR3, as DNA: TGTGCCAGCAGCGGACAGGCCCTCATGAACACTGAAGCTTTCTTT. Full variable domain (remainder filled in from reference TRBV7-9 and TRBJ1-1): DTGVSQNPRHKITKRGQNVTFRCDPISEHNRLYWYRQTLGQGPEFLTYFQNEAQLEKSRLLSDRFSAERPKGSFSTLEIQRTEQGDSAMYLCASSGQALMNTEAFFGQGTRLTVV.

V usage is TRBV2 and J usage is TRBJ1-1; no reliable D call. Germline V gene lookup returns CDR1 SNHLY and CDR2 FYNNEI. V lost 1 base, J lost 0 bases, and 12 bases lay in between. This CDR3 has 16 residues. CDR3 coding DNA: TGTGCCAGCAGTGAAGATGCGTGGAGTTTGAACACTGAAGCTTTCTTT. This gives the protein CASSEDAWSLNTEAFF.

The V call is TRBV28, the J call TRBJ1-3, with no clear D. Deletions cut 2 bases from V and 8 bases from J, with 10 bases between. CDR1 MDHEN and CDR2 SYDVKM come from the germline V gene. The CDR3 has 13 residues. CDR3 loop: CASSLPQVHTIYF. CDR3 nucleotides: TGTGCCAGCAGTTTACCCCAGGTCCACACCATATATTTT.

The chain is built from TRBV2 and TRBJ1-2; D might be TRBD1 (5 bases). The V gene's germline CDR1 is SNHLY and CDR2 FYNNEI. V was clipped by 5 bases and J by 4 bases, with 11 bases between them. This CDR3 is 13 amino acids long. Here the CDR3 DNA reads TGTGCCAGCAGTTCACAGGAAACCTATGGCTACACCTTC. Translation gives CASSSQETYGYTF.

The chain is built from TRBV6-1 and TRBJ2-1, with 9 positions matching TRBD2. V lost 1 base to trimming and J lost 4 bases; unmatched junction nucleotides: 2. There are 15 residues in the CDR3. The germline CDR1 and CDR2 sequences are MNHNS and SASEGT. The CDR3 is CASSEELAGYNEQFF. For the CDR3, the DNA is TGTGCCAGCAGTGAAGAACTAGCGGGTTACAATGAGCAGTTCTTC.

The V and J genes are TRBV28 and TRBJ2-5; 10 bases match TRBD2. The germline V gene encodes CDR1 MDHEN and CDR2 SYDVKM. V shed 2 bases and J 5 bases; nucleotides not matched to a gene: 5. The CDR3 has 15 residues. This chain's CDR3 is CASSLDLAGEETQYF. DNA for the CDR3: TGTGCCAGCAGTTTAGACCTAGCGGGAGAGGAGACCCAGTACTTC.

A few counts support this clone. The chain employs TRBV5-1 and TRBJ2-3, with TRBD2 identical over 10 bases. The length of the CDR3 is 17 residues. V gave up 5 bases and J gave up 2 bases; unmatched junction bases: 11. CDR1 is SGHRS and CDR2 is YFSETQ in the germline V gene. The CDR3 sequence is CASRGGGLAGATDTQYF. Written as DNA, the CDR3 is TGCGCCAGCAGGGGCGGCGGGCTAGCGGGAGCCACAGATACGCAGTATTTT.

The chain employs TRBV3-1 (or the pseudogene TRBV3-2) and TRBJ2-7, with 10 nucleotides matching TRBD2. The CDR3 consists of 13 residues. The ends lost 8 bases at V and 7 bases at J; junction bases unmatched: 8. The germline V gene encodes CDR1 LGHDT and CDR2 YNNKEL (reference sequence). This chain's CDR3 is CASAWTSGREQYF. As DNA, the CDR3 is TGTGCCAGCGCATGGACTAGCGGTAGGGAGCAGTACTTC.

The chain carries TRBV29-1 and TRBJ1-2; D gene uncertain. Looked up from germline, CDR1 is SQVTM and CDR2 is ANQGSEA. V lost 6 bases and J 4 bases, leaving 15 bases between the germline ends. The CDR3 consists of 13 residues. As DNA, the CDR3 is TGCAGCGTCCGGACCCCCGAGGGCTATGGCTACACCTTC. The encoded protein is CSVRTPEGYGYTF.

The V and J genes are TRBV2 and TRBJ1-5; the match to TRBD1 covers 9 bases. The germline gives CDR1 SNHLY, CDR2 FYNNEI. This CDR3 is 15 amino acids long. V dropped 5 bases and J dropped 1; count of bases not matched to a gene: 3. The chain's CDR3 is CASSTGQGSNQPQHF. CDR3 nucleotide sequence: TGTGCCAGCAGTACGGGACAGGGCAGCAATCAGCCCCAGCATTTT.

The chain carries TRBV27 and TRBJ1-1; TRBD1 might be the D (5 bases). The CDR3 runs 15 residues. Germline CDR1 MNHEY, CDR2 SMNVEV (reference sequence). Deletions cut 4 bases from V and 0 bases from J, with 12 bases between. The DNA of the CDR3 is TGTGCCAGCAGTTCACCAGGGTTCATGAACACTGAAGCTTTCTTT. Residues: CASSSPGFMNTEAFF.

The chain is built from TRBV6-5 and TRBJ1-5, with 9 bases fitting TRBD1. Trimming at V came to 6 bases and at J to 2 bases, leaving 2 bases not matched to a gene. CDR3 length equals 14 residues. Germline V gives CDR1 MNHEY, CDR2 SVGAGI. In DNA, the CDR3 is TGTGCCAGCAGGACAGGGGGTCGCAATCAGCCCCAGCATTTT. It codes for CASRTGGRNQPQHF.

The J gene is TRBJ2-3, the V gene TRBV10-1; no definite D call. V dropped 3 bases and J dropped 2 bases, with 9 bases sitting between them. CDR3 length equals 14 residues. Germline lookup yields CDR1 WNHNN and CDR2 SYGVQD (reference sequence). CDR3 sequence: CASSDNSPTDTQYF. In DNA, the CDR3 is TGCGCCAGCAGTGATAACAGTCCCACAGATACGCAGTATTTT.

The chain is built from TRBV7-2 and TRBJ2-1; TRBD1 matches 8 bases. The CDR3 consists of 16 residues. The germline gives CDR1 SGHTA, CDR2 FQGNSA. The V gene end was trimmed by 5 bases and the J gene end by 2 bases; junction bases not matched to a gene: 8. The DNA of the CDR3 is TGTGCCAGCAGCCCCTCCGGGACAGGAGCCTACAATGAGCAGTTCTTC. Translating it yields CASSPSGTGAYNEQFF. Together with reference TRBV7-2 and TRBJ2-1, the CDR3 gives the full variable domain: GAGVSQSPSNKVTEKGKDVELRCDPISGHTALYWYRQSLGQGLEFLIYFQGNSAPDKSGLPSDRFSAERTGGSVSTLTIQRTQQEDSAVYLCASSPSGTGAYNEQFFGPGTRLTVL.

This clone has just one count. The chain couples TRBV27 to TRBJ1-4; D is possibly TRBD1 (5 bases). Trimming took off 3 bases at V and 4 bases at J, with 18 bases between the two ends. The CDR3 is made up of 17 amino acids. Germline V gives CDR1 MNHEY, CDR2 SMNVEV (reference sequence). This chain's CDR3 is CASSFRGRNFVNEKLFF. The CDR3 DNA follows: TGTGCCAGCAGTTTCCGGGGGAGGAATTTTGTTAATGAAAAACTGTTTTTT.

This clone was detected only once. The CDR3 DNA reads as TGTGCCAGCAGCGTGAGATTGGAGCATGGCTACACCTTC. It encodes CASSVRLEHGYTF. The rearrangement links TRBV9 to TRBJ1-2; no definite D call. In germline, CDR1 is SGDLS, CDR2 YYNGEE. Trimming pared 2 bases from V and 6 bases from J, leaving 11 bases between. The CDR3 consists of 13 residues.

The sample holds one count of this clone. The chain is built from TRBV3-1 (or the pseudogene TRBV3-2) and TRBJ2-1; 7 bases line up with TRBD2. CDR1 is LGHDT and CDR2 is YNNKEL in the germline V gene (reference sequence). The CDR3 is 15 amino acids. V gave up 4 bases and J gave up 3 bases; unmatched junction bases: 6. CDR3 amino acids: CASSLSGNYYNEQFF. CDR3 DNA: TGTGCCAGCAGCCTCAGCGGGAATTACTACAATGAGCAGTTCTTC.

In the case of this clone: One end of the junction fails to match germline, which may point to a read error. The CDR3 DNA reads TGCGCCAGCAGCCAGACGGGACTAGGGGGGGCTTTTGGCTTC. It codes for CASSQTGLGGAFGF. The V and J genes are TRBV4-1 and TRBJ2-4, with 8 bases identical to TRBD2. The CDR3 is made up of 14 amino acids. Germline V gene lookup returns CDR1 MGHRA and CDR2 YSYEKL.